Following are 21 T cell receptor beta chains from one sample sequenced in a study of regulatory T cells in long-lasting Graves disease. Sample time point: newly diagnosed GD, antithyroid drugs for less than 3 months. Preparation of the TCR library used RNA extracted from PBMCs. In building TCR beta libraries, iRepertoire HTBI primers were used together with Arm-PCR of CDR3 regions. Using its own MiXCR run on the multiplex PCR reads, TCRdb lists one record per CDR3 protein. The sample holds 360,000 or so distinct CDR3 sequences, approximately 15% seen once. The same specimen was also included in a second study, on T cells in Graves' hyperthyroidism and ophthalmopathy.

The source was peripheral blood mononuclear cells (PBMCs), collected at new diagnosis, from a patient treated with antithyroid drugs. The receptors were sampled from a middle-aged man with Graves disease.

This clonotype has at least ten counts. V and J are TRBV6-5 and TRBJ1-3; no firm D call. This CDR3 is built from 14 residues. Germline V gene data show CDR1 as MNHEY and CDR2 as SVGAGI. Trimming shortened V by 2 bases and J by 0 bases, and 5 bases separated the two germline ends. CDR3 sequence: CASSYLGSGNTIYF. The DNA of the CDR3 is TGTGCCAGCAGTTACCTTGGCTCTGGAAACACCATATATTTT.

The sample holds a few counts of this clonotype. The chain couples TRBV29-1 to TRBJ2-7, with D possibly being TRBD2 (6 bases). Trimming removed 4 bases from V and 6 bases from J, with 13 bases in between. The length of the CDR3 is 12 residues. The V gene's germline CDR1 is SQVTM and CDR2 ANQGSEA. The CDR3 protein is CSVGRVTSEQYF. The CDR3 region has the DNA TGCAGCGTTGGCCGGGTGACTAGCGAGCAGTACTTC.

The chain joins TRBV5-1 to TRBJ1-1; no definite D call. The CDR3 runs to 15 residues. V lost 3 bases and J lost 1, with 13 bases in between. Germline assignment: CDR1 SGHRS and CDR2 YFSETQ. CDR3 coding DNA: TGCGCCAGCAGCTCACTAGCCCCCGCGAACACTGAAGCTTTCTTT. It translates to CASSSLAPANTEAFF.

This clonotype occurred many times. The chain links TRBV11-2 to TRBJ2-1; maybe TRBD2 (5 bases). Between the trimmed V and J ends, which lost 1 base and 7 bases, there was a span of 11 bases. CDR1 and CDR2 from the germline V gene are SGHAT and FQNNGV. The CDR3 length is 14 residues. The CDR3 sequence: CASSLGGFWNEQFF. CDR3 bases: TGTGCCAGCAGCTTAGGCGGGTTTTGGAATGAGCAGTTCTTC.

The genes are TRBV12-3 or TRBV12-4 and TRBJ1-5; tentatively, D is TRBD1 (6 bases). Trimming removed 3 bases at V and 6 bases at J, with 12 bases between. The CDR3 is made up of 14 amino acids. The CDR3 bases are TGTGCCAGCAGTTTCAGGGGAGAGGGTCAGCCCCAGCATTTT. Translating gives CASSFRGEGQPQHF.

This clonotype came up a few times. This chain joins TRBV28 and TRBJ2-2; no definite D call. The CDR3 covers 15 residues. Germline V CDR1 and CDR2: MDHEN, SYDVKM. V lost 7 bases and J lost 0, with 12 bases in between. The CDR3 bases are TGTGCCAGCACCCTATGGGTGACGAACACCGGGGAGCTGTTTTTT. It specifies CASTLWVTNTGELFF.

This clonotype came up many times. The V call is TRBV10-3, the J call TRBJ2-7; the D is unclear. Looked up from germline, CDR1 is ENHRY and CDR2 is SYGVKD. Trimming took 2 bases from V and 7 from J, leaving 6 bases between them. The CDR3 is 11 amino acids. This CDR3 is CAISENSEQYF. CDR3 in DNA: TGTGCCATCAGTGAGAACAGTGAGCAGTACTTC.

The chain recombines TRBV15 with TRBJ1-5; D not resolved. Per germline, CDR1 LNHNV and CDR2 YYDKDF (reference sequence). V dropped 6 bases and J dropped 4 bases, with 10 bases sitting between them. The CDR3 is 13 residues long. The CDR3 sequence: CATRAQLNQPQHF. Here the CDR3 DNA reads TGTGCCACCAGAGCACAGCTTAATCAGCCCCAGCATTTT.

This clonotype was detected only a few times. This chain joins TRBV6-1 and TRBJ1-5; TRBD1 matches at 7 bases. V was pared by 7 bases and J by 2 bases, with 14 bases of the junction left unmatched. The CDR3 runs 17 residues. In germline, CDR1 is MNHNS, CDR2 SASEGT. Written as DNA, the CDR3 is TGTGCCAGCAAGGGGGGACGACAGGGTTTACGCAATCAGCCCCAGCATTTT. Translation gives CASKGGRQGLRNQPQHF.

The sample holds many counts of this clonotype. J is TRBJ1-5 and V is TRBV20-1; D is unresolved. Germline V gene lookup returns CDR1 DFQATT and CDR2 SNEGSKA (reference sequence). Trimming removed 0 bases from V and 3 bases from J, with 15 bases in between. This CDR3 is built from 16 residues. CDR3 nucleotide sequence: TGCAGTGCTAGAGATGTAAAGACGTCCTTCAATCAGCCCCAGCATTTT. Translating gives CSARDVKTSFNQPQHF.

This clonotype was found many times. This chain connects TRBV5-1 to TRBJ1-1; the D gene is possibly TRBD1 (5 bases). V lost 4 bases and J lost 1, with 17 bases in between. The CDR3 sequence is 16 residues long. Germline CDR1 and CDR2: SGHRS and YFSETQ. CDR3 region: CASSLLGPGRNTEAFF. The CDR3 region has the DNA TGCGCCAGCAGCCTACTTGGGCCAGGGAGGAACACTGAAGCTTTCTTT.

This clonotype was detected a few times. This sequence joins TRBV20-1 and TRBJ2-7; TRBD2 is a possible D gene (6 bases). Trimming took 0 bases from V and 0 from J, leaving 15 bases between them. Germline loops: CDR1 DFQATT, CDR2 SNEGSKA (reference sequence). CDR3 size: 16 residues. The CDR3 DNA follows: TGCAGTGCTAGAGATCGGAGGGCCTACCACTCCTACGAGCAGTACTTC. Residues: CSARDRRAYHSYEQYF.

The table lists this clonotype with many counts. The chain uses TRBV7-9 and TRBJ2-4; no definite D call. The CDR3 is 12 amino acids. The V end was cut by 0 bases, the J end by 7 bases, with 4 bases between. Germline-derived CDR1 and CDR2 are SEHNR and FQNEAQ (reference sequence). CDR3 bases: TGTGCCAGCAGCTTAGCGCAGAACATTCAGTACTTC. Encoded protein: CASSLAQNIQYF.

This clonotype appeared many times. The V gene is TRBV3-1, the J gene TRBJ1-5; no definite D call. The CDR3 totals 13 residues. Germline V gives CDR1 LGHDT, CDR2 YNNKEL (reference sequence). Trimming stripped 6 bases from V and 4 bases from J, with 10 bases between. The CDR3 here is CASSRDQNQPQHF. For the CDR3, the DNA is TGTGCCAGCAGTCGGGATCAAAATCAGCCCCAGCATTTT.

V gene TRBV5-4 combines with J gene TRBJ1-2; possibly TRBD1 for D (5 bases). Germline V gene lookup returns CDR1 SGHNT and CDR2 YYREEE (reference sequence). CDR3 length equals 15 residues. V lost 0 bases and J lost 3, with 12 bases in between. CDR3: CASSLAGGVDYGYTF. As DNA, the CDR3 is TGTGCCAGCAGCTTGGCCGGGGGAGTTGACTATGGCTACACCTTC.

This clonotype has a count of ten or more. The genes are TRBV20-1 and TRBJ2-2; no clear D gene. CDR1 DFQATT and CDR2 SNEGSKA come from the germline V gene (reference sequence). This CDR3 is 15 amino acids long. The germline V and J ends were trimmed by 0 bases and 4 bases, with 12 bases remaining between them. The CDR3: CSARDISDGTGELFF. For the CDR3, the DNA is TGCAGTGCTAGAGATATATCAGATGGCACCGGGGAGCTGTTTTTT.

This clonotype was detected ten times or more. Germline is not matched at one junction end, which may reflect a read error. The V call is TRBV4-1, the J call TRBJ2-7; 8 nucleotides align to TRBD1. CDR3 size: 14 residues. Germline V lookup: CDR1 MGHRA, CDR2 YSYEKL. CDR3 nucleotides: TGTGCCAGCAGCCGGGGGACAGGCTCCTACGAGCAGTACTTC. It encodes CASSRGTGSYEQYF.

A few counts support this clonotype. CDR3 loop: CASSPRDRGHYQPQHF. The CDR3 DNA reads as TGTGCCAGCAGCCCGAGGGACAGGGGGCATTATCAGCCCCAGCATTTT. The rearrangement joins TRBV5-5 to TRBJ1-5, with 12 nucleotides matching TRBD1. Germline values: CDR1 SGHKS, CDR2 YYEKEE (reference sequence). The CDR3 sequence is 16 residues long. Germline trimming cut 4 bases from V and 5 bases from J; bases unmatched to any gene: 7.

This clonotype showed up just a few times. The rearrangement joins TRBV7-9 to TRBJ2-3, with 12 bases lining up with TRBD1. Germline CDR1 SEHNR, CDR2 FQNEAQ (reference sequence). V was clipped by 1 base and J by 4 bases; unmatched bases: 6. CDR3 length: 17 residues. CDR3 nucleotides: TGTGCCAGCAGCTTAGGATCCGGGACAGGGGGCGCAGATACGCAGTATTTT. Its protein product is CASSLGSGTGGADTQYF.

Of note for this clonotype: Being one base from a much bigger clone, this may be a read error. V gene TRBV10-2 combines with J gene TRBJ2-7; TRBD1 is a possible D gene (5 bases). V was shortened by 5 bases and J by 7 bases, with 21 bases between the two germline ends. The CDR3 loop spans 15 amino acids. Germline V gives CDR1 WSHSY, CDR2 SAAADI. Written as DNA, the CDR3 is TGCGCCAGCAGTCCCCCAGGGTTATCACGCAATGAGCAGTACTTC. This encodes CASSPPGLSRNEQYF.

This clonotype came up many times. The chain joins TRBV4-1 to TRBJ2-1; tentatively, D is TRBD1 (6 bases). The V gene lost 0 bases and the J gene lost 10 bases, with 7 bases spanning the gap. This CDR3 region has 12 residues. The germline gives CDR1 MGHRA, CDR2 YSYEKL. In nucleotides, the CDR3 is TGCGCCAGCAGCCAAGATCAGGGGGAGCAGTTCTTC. The encoded protein is CASSQDQGEQFF.